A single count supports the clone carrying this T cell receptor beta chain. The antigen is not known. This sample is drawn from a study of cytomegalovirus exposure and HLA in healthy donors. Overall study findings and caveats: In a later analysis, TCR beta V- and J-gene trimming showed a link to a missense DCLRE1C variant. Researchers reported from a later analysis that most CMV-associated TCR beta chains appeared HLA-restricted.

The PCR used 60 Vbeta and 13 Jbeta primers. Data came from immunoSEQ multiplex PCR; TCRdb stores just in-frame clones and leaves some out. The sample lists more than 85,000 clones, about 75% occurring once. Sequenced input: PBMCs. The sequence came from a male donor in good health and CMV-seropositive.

For the CDR3, the DNA is TGCGCCAGCAGCCATAAACCACTAGCGGGGGGAGTGACAGATACGCAGTATTTT. It encodes CASSHKPLAGGVTDTQYF. The V and J genes are TRBV4-1 and TRBJ2-3; the match to TRBD2 covers 12 bases. CDR1 and CDR2 (germline): MGHRA, YSYEKL. The ends lost 3 bases at V and 3 bases at J; junction bases unmatched: 10. The CDR3 consists of 18 residues.